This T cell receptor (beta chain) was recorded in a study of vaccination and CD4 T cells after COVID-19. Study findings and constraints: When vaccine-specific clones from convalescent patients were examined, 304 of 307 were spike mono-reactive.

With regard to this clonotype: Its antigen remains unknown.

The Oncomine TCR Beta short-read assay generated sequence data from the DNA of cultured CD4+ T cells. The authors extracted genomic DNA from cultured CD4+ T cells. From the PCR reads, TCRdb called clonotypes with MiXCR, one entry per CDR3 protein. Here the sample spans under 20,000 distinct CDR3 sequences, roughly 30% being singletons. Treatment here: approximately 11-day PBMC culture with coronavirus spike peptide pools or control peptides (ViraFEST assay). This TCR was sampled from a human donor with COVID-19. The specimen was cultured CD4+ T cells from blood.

CDR3 nucleotide sequence: TGTGCCAGCAGTCAAACGGACAGCCAACAAGAGACCCAGTACTTC. This encodes CASSQTDSQQETQYF. This rearrangement joins TRBV28 to TRBJ2-5; a possible D gene is TRBD1 (6 bases). The CDR3 contains 15 residues. The germline CDR1 and CDR2 sequences are MDHEN and SYDVKM. V was clipped by 5 bases and J by 2 bases, with 15 bases between them.